This entry features one T cell receptor (beta chain) sequence. These data are taken from a study of cytomegalovirus exposure and HLA in healthy donors. V was trimmed by 2 bases and J by 10 bases, leaving 9 bases between them. This CDR3 has 12 residues. Germline V lookup: CDR1 MNHNY, CDR2 SVGAGI (reference sequence). The primer mix had 60 Vbeta and 13 Jbeta primers. Some clones are missing from TCRdb's copy, which holds only in-frame ones; the method was immunoSEQ multiplex PCR. The table counts 150,000 to 200,000 clones; approximately 0.8% lies in the top ten. Sequencing used PBMCs. This clonotype was obtained from a woman under 30 in good health and CMV-seropositive. The rearrangement uses TRBV6-6 and TRBJ2-1; D might be TRBD1 (5 bases). The CDR3 reads CASSYGHIEQFF. Written as DNA, the CDR3 is TGTGCCAGCAGTTACGGACACATCGAGCAGTTCTTC.